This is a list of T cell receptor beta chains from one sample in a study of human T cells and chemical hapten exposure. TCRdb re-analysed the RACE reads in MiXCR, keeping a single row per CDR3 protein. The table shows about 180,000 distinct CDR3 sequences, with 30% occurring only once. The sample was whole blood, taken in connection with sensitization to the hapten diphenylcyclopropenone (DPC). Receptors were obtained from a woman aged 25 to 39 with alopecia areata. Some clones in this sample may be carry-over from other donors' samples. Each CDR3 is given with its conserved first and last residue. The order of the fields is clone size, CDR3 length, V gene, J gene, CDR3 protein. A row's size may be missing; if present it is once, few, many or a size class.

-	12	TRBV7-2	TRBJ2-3	CASSFPPDTQYF
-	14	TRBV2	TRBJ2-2	CASSSAGFTGELFF
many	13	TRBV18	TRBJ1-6	CASSPGDNSPLHF
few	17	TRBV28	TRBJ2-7	CASRASGGSGRSYEQYF
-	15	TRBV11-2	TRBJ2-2	CASRRGLASTGELFF
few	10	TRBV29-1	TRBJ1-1	CSVERTEAFF
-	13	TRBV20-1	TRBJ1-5	CSASGGPNQPQHF
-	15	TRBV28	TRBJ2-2	CASSPTSVIPGELFF
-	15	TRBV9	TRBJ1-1	CASSSSSKGATEAFF
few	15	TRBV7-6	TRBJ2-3	CASSLARGASDTQYF
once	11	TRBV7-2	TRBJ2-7	CASSSGWEQYF
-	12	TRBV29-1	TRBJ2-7	CSVQQGGYEQYF
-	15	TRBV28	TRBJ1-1	CASTFRTGRGTEAFF
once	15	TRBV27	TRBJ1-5	CASSPDGDSNQPQHF
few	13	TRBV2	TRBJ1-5	CASSDGEDQPQHF
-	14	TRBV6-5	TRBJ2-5	CASYASTGPGDQYF
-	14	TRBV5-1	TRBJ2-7	CASSPQSGSQEQYF
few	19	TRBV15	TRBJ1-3	CATSREVIDPGLSGNTIYF
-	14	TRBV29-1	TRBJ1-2	CSVDRTGNSYGYTF
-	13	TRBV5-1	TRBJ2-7	CASRDSDSYEQYF
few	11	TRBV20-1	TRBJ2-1	CSANSHSEQFF
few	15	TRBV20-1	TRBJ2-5	CSARDPGQFIETQYF
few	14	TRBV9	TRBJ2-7	CASSVAGGTYEQYF
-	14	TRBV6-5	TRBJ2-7	CASRVTSTSYEQYF